The 15 T cell receptor beta chains presented below share a single source sample, sequenced in a study of CD8 T cells in ankylosing spondylitis. Their cognate antigens are unknown. TCRdb recomputed calls from the 5' RACE reads with MiXCR, one row per CDR3 protein. The sample gives roughly 700,000 distinct CDR3 sequences, under 20% of which show up once; 15% to 20% is in the top ten. General study results and limits: Blood from ankylosing spondylitis patients appeared to carry a characteristic roughly 8-variant TCR beta motif.

The sequencing sample was made of blood, either unsorted or a sorted T cell fraction (not recorded which). The receptors were sampled from a male donor with ankylosing spondylitis.

This clonotype has a handful of counts. The gene calls are TRBV5-1 and TRBJ2-1; perhaps TRBD2 as D (5 bases). CDR3 length equals 17 residues. Trimming stripped 4 bases from V and 3 bases from J, with 20 bases between. CDR1 and CDR2 from the germline V gene are SGHRS and YFSETQ. CDR3 in amino acids: CASSPSYLLGLYNEQFF. The CDR3 nucleotides are TGCGCCAGCAGCCCTTCTTATTTACTAGGCCTCTACAATGAGCAGTTCTTC.

This clonotype occurred a few times. This chain uses TRBV12-3 or TRBV12-4 with TRBJ2-1; no firm D call. V lost 5 bases and J 8 bases, leaving 10 bases between the germline ends. This CDR3 has 12 amino acids. Written as DNA, the CDR3 is TGTGCCAGCAGTCCGCACTCCCATGAGCAGTTCTTC. This encodes CASSPHSHEQFF.

This clonotype has a handful of counts. The rearrangement joins TRBV12-3 or TRBV12-4 to TRBJ1-2; D may be TRBD1 (6 bases). The CDR3 consists of 13 residues. Deletions cut 3 bases from V and 7 bases from J, with 12 bases between. The CDR3 region is CASSFGTNSGYTF. CDR3 bases: TGTGCCAGCAGTTTCGGGACAAATAGTGGCTACACCTTC.

J is TRBJ2-7 and V is TRBV11-2; 9 bases are shared with TRBD2. The CDR3 totals 15 residues. The ends lost 5 bases at V and 4 bases at J; junction bases unmatched: 9. CDR1 is SGHAT, CDR2 FQNNGV, per germline. CDR3 in DNA: TGTGCCAGCAGCGCTTATAGCGGGAGTTTATACGAGCAGTACTTC. Translation gives CASSAYSGSLYEQYF.

This clonotype appeared many times. The chain uses TRBV12-3 or TRBV12-4 and TRBJ2-5; a possible D gene is TRBD1 (6 bases). The CDR3 covers 14 residues. V was shortened by 7 bases and J by 4 bases, with 16 bases between the two germline ends. This CDR3 reads CASTPGAIGETQYF. For the CDR3, the DNA is TGTGCCAGCACCCCAGGGGCGATCGGAGAGACCCAGTACTTC.

In the case of this clonotype: One base away lies a much larger clone, so this may be a sequencing read error. The chain carries TRBV5-1 and TRBJ1-1; D possibly corresponds to TRBD1 (6 bases). Germline CDR1 reads SGHRS; CDR2 reads YFSETQ. The length of the CDR3 is 14 residues. The CDR3: CTSSFLGQNTEAFF. CDR3 DNA: TGCACCAGCAGCTTTCTGGGACAGAACACTGAAGCTTTCTTT.

This clonotype was counted a few times. This rearrangement joins TRBV15 to TRBJ2-7, with D possibly being TRBD1 or TRBD2 (5 bases each). The length of the CDR3 is 15 residues. In germline, CDR1 is LNHNV, CDR2 YYDKDF (reference sequence). V shed 0 bases and J shed 0 bases, with 9 bases lying between them. CDR3 residues: CATSRETGTSYEQYF. CDR3 DNA: TGTGCCACCAGCAGAGAAACCGGGACCTCCTACGAGCAGTACTTC.

Only a few counts were recorded for this clonotype. The rearrangement links TRBV15 to TRBJ2-5, with D unclear. Per the germline V gene, CDR1 is LNHNV and CDR2 is YYDKDF (reference sequence). V lost 0 bases and J lost 1, with 9 bases in between. The CDR3 contains 15 residues. CDR3 in DNA: TGTGCCACCAGCAGAGATTTAGATCCCCAAGAGACCCAGTACTTC. Protein: CATSRDLDPQETQYF.

The chain couples TRBV3-1 to TRBJ1-2, with unresolved D. Trimming took off 2 bases at V and 8 bases at J, with 12 bases between the two ends. Germline CDR1 and CDR2: LGHDT and YNNKEL (reference sequence). CDR3 size: 13 residues. CDR3: CASSQNGEGGYTF. CDR3 DNA: TGTGCCAGCAGCCAAAATGGGGAGGGCGGCTACACCTTC.

A single count supports this clonotype. The V call is TRBV12-3 or TRBV12-4, the J call TRBJ2-1; 9 positions agree with TRBD2. The trim removed 2 bases at V and 5 bases at J, leaving 4 bases unmatched. The CDR3 has 15 residues. The CDR3 here is CASSLFAGGDNEQFF. As DNA, the CDR3 is TGTGCCAGCAGTTTATTTGCGGGAGGGGACAATGAGCAGTTCTTC.

The table lists this clonotype with a few counts. This chain uses TRBV20-1 with TRBJ1-6; possibly TRBD1 for D (6 bases). The CDR3 totals 15 residues. The germline V gene encodes CDR1 DFQATT and CDR2 SNEGSKA (reference sequence). Trimming removed 3 bases at V and 2 bases at J, with 11 bases between. The CDR3 bases are TGCAGTGCTAGGGGGGGCAGGGCCTATAATTCACCCCTCCACTTT. This sequence encodes CSARGGRAYNSPLHF.

A few counts support this clonotype. The chain employs TRBV7-9 and TRBJ2-7; perhaps TRBD1 as D (5 bases). The CDR3 consists of 14 residues. Germline V gives CDR1 SEHNR, CDR2 FQNEAQ (reference sequence). V was pared by 5 bases and J by 4 bases, with 15 bases between. The CDR3: CASSPNQQEYEQYF. The CDR3, as DNA: TGTGCCAGCAGCCCCAACCAACAGGAGTACGAGCAGTACTTC.

The V and J genes are TRBV6-1 and TRBJ2-7, with 9 bases aligning to TRBD1. Per germline, CDR1 MNHNS and CDR2 SASEGT. There are 15 residues in the CDR3. V trimming: 8 bases; J trimming: 2 bases; junction bases outside the gene matches: 10. In DNA form, the CDR3 reads TGTGCCAGCTGTCCAGGGACAGGGAGACCCTACGAGCAGTACTTC. It encodes CASCPGTGRPYEQYF.

This clonotype has a handful of counts. The V gene is TRBV12-3 or TRBV12-4, the J gene TRBJ2-6; no clear D. Trimming shortened V by 1 base and J by 0 bases, and 7 bases separated the two germline ends. The length of the CDR3 is 16 residues. CDR3 loop: CASSLGSISGANVLTF. The CDR3 coding sequence is TGTGCCAGCAGTTTAGGCTCCATCTCTGGGGCCAACGTCCTGACTTTC.

This clonotype turned up a few times. CDR3 in amino acids: CASSPMAGDADTQYF. DNA of the CDR3: TGTGCCAGCAGCCCTATGGCGGGAGATGCAGATACGCAGTATTTT. The rearrangement joins TRBV7-8 to TRBJ2-3; 7 bases align to TRBD2. Germline V gene lookup returns CDR1 SGHVS and CDR2 FQNEAQ. This CDR3 comprises 15 residues. V was clipped by 5 bases and J by 4 bases; unmatched bases: 9.